This note documents a single TCR beta chain sequence. This clonotype was seen a handful of times. Its antigen is not yet known. Base qualities are not recorded, but no much larger clone differs from it by a single base. The sample comes from a study of T-cell memory formation after mild COVID-19 (dated by TCRdb to about 2021). Context from the whole study: TCR sequence clusters from the two donors were largely donor specific. Longitudinal TCRalpha and TCRbeta repertoire sequencing tracked T-cell clones expanding and contracting after mild COVID-19 in a couple of donors. Two young, previously healthy adult volunteers made up the cohort, one male and one female.

The sequencing machine was an Illumina NovaSeq 6000. TCRalpha and TCRbeta cDNA libraries were constructed by 5'RACE with constant-segment primers, with sample barcodes and unique molecular identifiers being introduced. RNA was extracted from every sample with Trizol reagent. Libraries were amplified in two PCR steps, with a second sample barcode and Illumina TruSeq adapters added in the second step. Sequencing of the libraries was done on an Illumina NovaSeq, producing 2 x 150 bp paired-end reads. From the authors' description of their analysis: Reads were demultiplexed and collapsed into UMI-guided consensus sequences with migec v1.2.7. Using mixcr v2.1.11, the UMI consensuses were aligned to TRA and TRB V and J templates and assembled into clonotypes. Clonotypes were classified as expanded or contracted when called significant by both edgeR and NoisET, with noise models trained on biological replicates. For edgeR calls, the thresholds were a false discovery rate-adjusted p below 0.01 and a log2 fold-change of 1. PCA with hierarchical clustering of max-normalized trajectories of the 1000 most abundant clonotypes was used as exploratory dynamics analysis. Each responding clone was given a CD4 or CD8 phenotype based on the CD4+ and CD8+ repertoires, which had been sequenced separately. TCRdb redid the processing of the public reads, applying fastp at Q25 and MiXCR, and retained in-frame beta chains. Under each unique CDR3 protein, matching rows form one entry showing the most common genes and DNA. The V and J calls here are based on TCRdb, not the publication. The sample records under 50,000 distinct CDR3 sequences, 25% to 30% of which are singletons. Roughly two fifths of the sample belongs to the ten largest clones.

Ficoll-Paque density gradient centrifugation was used to isolate PBMCs. The junction shows trimming of 0 bases on V and 5 bases on J, plus 16 bases between the germline ends. The CDR3 runs 16 residues from the cysteine to the phenylalanine. Of all the DNA, just the CDR3 is kept, 48 bases in frame from base 1. CDR1 and CDR2 are drawn from the germline V gene: MGHRA, YSYEKL. Study-wide findings and limitations: Some responding clones were found in pre-infection memory, which suggests that pre-existing cross-reactive memory T cells took part in the SARS-CoV-2 response. Contracting CD4+ clones were located mainly in the CM and EM memory subsets, whereas CD8+ clones were found to be enriched in EMRA. Whether the second-wave clones peaking on day 37 were SARS-CoV-2 specific was not confirmed. Only two mild cases were covered by the study, and larger cohorts that include severe cases with pre-infection samples were considered necessary. Clones contracting from day 15 to 85 had balanced CD4/CD8 phenotypes, while a second wave expanding from day 15 to 37 was biased towards CD4+.

This receptor was obtained from a man between 18 and 29 years old who had mild COVID-19 (a few samples of this study predate the infection). The sample titles of this study are shuffled in the database, so cell type and time point are left out; the donor was told from shared clones. The chain couples TRBV4-1 to TRBJ2-5; tentative D gene TRBD2, with 5 bases matching. The sample comprised PBMCs or a T cell subset sorted from them (not recorded which). The DNA sequence is given as TGCGCCAGCAGCCAAGATCCCCCGGGGATTGGGGAGACCCAGTACTTC. Its translation reads: CASSQDPPGIGETQYF.